This is a list of T cell receptor beta chains from one sample in a study of shared clonotypes between healthy human individuals. TCRdb's table, derived via immunoSEQ multiplex PCR, lists solely in-frame clones and lacks some. The sample has about 680,000 clones, about 91% seen once; the top ten hold approximately 22%. The sample comprised naive CD8+ T cells sorted from blood. These receptors all stem from a man aged 25-45 years in good health. Each CDR3 is given with its conserved first and last residue. Fields, in order: V gene, J gene, D gene, clone size, CDR3 protein, CDR3 DNA. D genes are given only for firm matches. Rows give clone size only sometimes, using once, few, many, or a class for an expanded clone.

TRBV27	TRBJ1-1	-	-	CASSLQRMNTEAFF	TGTGCCAGCAGCCTACAGCGGATGAACACTGAAGCTTTCTTT
TRBV30	TRBJ2-6	-	-	CAWTTGTGANVLTF	TGTGCCTGGACCACAGGGACCGGGGCCAACGTCCTGACTTTC
TRBV5-6	TRBJ2-2	-	once	CASSLAGNTGELFF	TGTGCCAGCAGCTTGGCAGGGAACACCGGGGAGCTGTTTTTT
TRBV27	TRBJ2-7	TRBD2	-	CASSPASGSPYEQYF	TGTGCCAGCAGTCCAGCTAGCGGGAGTCCCTACGAGCAGTACTTC
TRBV27	TRBJ2-7	-	-	CASSLSAGSYEQYF	TGTGCCAGCAGTTTATCGGCAGGATCCTACGAGCAGTACTTC
TRBV14	TRBJ2-7	-	-	CASSQPPGNSYEQYF	TGTGCCAGCAGCCAACCCCCGGGGAACTCCTACGAGCAGTACTTC
TRBV9	TRBJ2-1	TRBD2	-	CASSGTSIDNSEQFF	TGTGCCAGCAGCGGGACTAGTATCGACAATAGTGAGCAGTTCTTC
TRBV4-1	TRBJ2-1	-	once	CASSQEAGNYNEQFF	TGCGCCAGCAGCCAAGAGGCCGGCAACTACAATGAGCAGTTCTTC
TRBV27	TRBJ1-5	-	-	CASSLGRPNQPQHF	TGTGCCAGCAGTTTAGGCAGACCCAATCAGCCCCAGCATTTT
TRBV29-1	TRBJ2-7	TRBD1	-	CSVEDGTGTSYEQYF	TGCAGCGTTGAAGATGGGACAGGTACATCCTACGAGCAGTACTTC
TRBV7-3	TRBJ2-3	-	-	CASSLSQADTQYF	TGTGCCAGCAGCTTAAGTCAGGCAGATACGCAGTATTTT
TRBV6-5	TRBJ2-1	-	-	CASSLGFDEQFF	TGTGCCAGCAGTTTAGGATTCGATGAGCAGTTCTTC
TRBV11-2	TRBJ2-1	-	-	CASSLGTAPRSEEQFF	TGTGCCAGCAGCTTAGGAACGGCCCCAAGATCAGAGGAGCAGTTCTTC
TRBV9	TRBJ1-5	-	-	CASSEEGSNQPQHF	TGTGCCAGCAGCGAGGAGGGTAGCAATCAGCCCCAGCATTTT
TRBV5-6	TRBJ2-1	TRBD2	-	CASSYTTSGFYNEQFF	TGTGCCAGCAGCTATACGACTAGCGGGTTCTACAATGAGCAGTTCTTC
TRBV4-2	TRBJ2-7	-	-	CASSWDQGRDEQYF	TGTGCCAGCAGCTGGGATCAGGGCAGGGACGAGCAGTACTTC
TRBV28	TRBJ2-1	TRBD2	once	CASSSVAGVYNEQFF	TGTGCCAGCAGTTCCGTAGCGGGAGTTTACAATGAGCAGTTCTTC
TRBV7-9	TRBJ2-5	-	-	CASSSHSLIRVEETQYF	TGTGCCAGCAGCTCCCATAGCCTAATCAGGGTAGAAGAGACCCAGTACTTC
TRBV10-3	TRBJ2-7	-	once	CAIKLEGPAGEQYF	TGTGCCATCAAGCTGGAGGGCCCGGCGGGCGAGCAGTACTTC
TRBV27	TRBJ2-7	TRBD2	once	CASSLYTSGRAGYEQYF	TGTGCCAGCAGTTTATACACTAGCGGGAGGGCCGGCTACGAGCAGTACTTC
TRBV18	TRBJ1-2	TRBD1	few	CASSPPLIGQGPNYGYTF	TGTGCCAGCTCACCACCCCTAATAGGACAGGGCCCAAACTATGGCTACACCTTC
TRBV4-1	TRBJ2-7	-	-	CASSQEYGGNEQYF	TGCGCCAGCAGCCAAGAGTACGGGGGCAACGAGCAGTACTTC
TRBV5-5	TRBJ1-5	-	-	CASSAAGVQPQHF	TGTGCCAGCAGCGCCGCAGGGGTCCAGCCCCAGCATTTT
TRBV27	TRBJ2-7	TRBD2	-	CASSTFGGSPYEQYF	TGTGCCAGCTCCACCTTCGGCGGGAGCCCCTACGAGCAGTACTTC
TRBV29-1	TRBJ2-7	TRBD2	-	CSVYGTSVFEQYF	TGCAGCGTTTACGGGACTAGCGTGTTCGAGCAGTACTTC
TRBV30	TRBJ2-3	TRBD1	-	CAWSQDRASLDTQYF	TGTGCCTGGAGCCAGGACAGGGCGTCGTTAGATACGCAGTATTTT
TRBV28	TRBJ2-7	-	few	CASGRAEQYF	TGTGCCAGCGGCAGGGCCGAGCAGTACTTC
TRBV4-3	TRBJ2-7	-	-	CASSQGPLQYF	TGCGCCAGCAGCCAAGGACCGCTGCAGTACTTC
TRBV4-3	TRBJ2-1	-	-	CASSQGYDGDNEQFF	TGCGCCAGCAGCCAAGGGTATGACGGTGACAATGAGCAGTTCTTC
TRBV27	TRBJ1-5	TRBD1	-	CASSLGTAGTHQPQHF	TGTGCCAGCAGCCTCGGGACAGCGGGCACCCATCAGCCCCAGCATTTT
TRBV29-1	TRBJ2-7	-	-	CSAPGPSGEQYF	TGCAGCGCCCCCGGCCCATCGGGCGAGCAGTACTTC
TRBV27	TRBJ2-7	TRBD2	-	CASSLAGASYEQYF	TGTGCCAGCAGTTTAGCGGGAGCTTCCTACGAGCAGTACTTC
TRBV27	TRBJ2-3	TRBD1	-	CASSLGTADTQYF	TGTGCCAGCAGTCTCGGGACAGCTGATACGCAGTATTTT
TRBV29-1	TRBJ2-7	TRBD1	few	CSVEGTGHYEQYF	TGCAGCGTCGAAGGGACAGGCCACTACGAGCAGTACTTC
TRBV7-9	TRBJ1-3	TRBD1	many	CASSPDRGRRNTIYF	TGTGCCAGCAGCCCCGACAGGGGGCGAAGAAACACCATATATTTT
TRBV30	TRBJ2-7	TRBD1	-	CAWRHGTGTYEQYF	TGTGCCTGGAGGCACGGGACAGGCACCTACGAGCAGTACTTC
TRBV9	TRBJ2-7	-	-	CASSPSGISYEQYF	TGTGCCAGCAGCCCCTCCGGGATCTCCTACGAGCAGTACTTC
TRBV7-9	TRBJ2-1	-	-	CASSLSGNEQFF	TGTGCCAGCAGCTTAAGCGGAAATGAGCAGTTCTTC
TRBV18	TRBJ2-7	-	-	CASSPPRAGSSYEQYF	TGTGCCAGCTCACCACCGAGGGCAGGGAGCTCCTACGAGCAGTACTTC
TRBV29-1	TRBJ2-7	-	-	CSAPVRGSYEQYF	TGCAGCGCCCCAGTCAGGGGCTCCTACGAGCAGTACTTC
TRBV5-1	TRBJ2-5	-	-	CASRRGEVFQETQYF	TGCGCCAGCCGTCGGGGAGAGGTATTCCAAGAGACCCAGTACTTC
TRBV25-1	TRBJ2-7	TRBD2	-	CASSGLADGYEQYF	TGTGCCAGCAGTGGGCTAGCGGATGGTTACGAGCAGTACTTC
TRBV19	TRBJ1-1	-	-	CASSIDGGGITEAFF	TGTGCCAGTAGTATCGACGGGGGGGGAATCACTGAAGCTTTCTTT
TRBV13	TRBJ2-1	-	-	CASSPRDFDSDEQFF	TGTGCCAGCAGCCCCCGGGACTTCGACAGCGATGAGCAGTTCTTC
TRBV5-4	TRBJ2-3	-	-	CASSLSSDTQYF	TGTGCCAGCAGCTTGAGTTCAGATACGCAGTATTTT
TRBV13	TRBJ2-5	-	once	CASSWGPSQETQYF	TGTGCCAGCAGCTGGGGACCGAGCCAAGAGACCCAGTACTTC
TRBV12-2	TRBJ2-1	-	-	CASRLRYFGVINEQFF	TGTGCAAGTCGCTTGCGGTACTTTGGGGTTATCAATGAGCAGTTCTTC
TRBV9	TRBJ1-2	TRBD1	-	CASSGWTGTNYGYTF	TGTGCCAGCAGCGGATGGACAGGGACTAACTATGGCTACACCTTC
TRBV27	TRBJ2-7	-	-	CASSLILGGSAFHEQYF	TGTGCCAGCAGTTTAATTTTAGGGGGTAGTGCTTTCCACGAGCAGTACTTC
TRBV5-6	TRBJ1-1	-	-	CASSLAGENTEAFF	TGTGCCAGCAGCTTGGCCGGGGAGAACACTGAAGCTTTCTTT
TRBV19	TRBJ2-7	-	-	CASKPGQSSYEQYF	TGTGCCAGTAAACCAGGACAGAGCTCCTACGAGCAGTACTTC
TRBV19	TRBJ1-1	TRBD1	few	CATTGQGLTEAFF	TGTGCCACCACGGGACAGGGGTTAACTGAAGCTTTCTTT
TRBV28	TRBJ2-2	TRBD1	-	CASSFAGGDTGELFF	TGTGCCAGCAGTTTTGCAGGGGGTGACACCGGGGAGCTGTTTTTT
TRBV5-1	TRBJ2-3	TRBD2	-	CACGLAGGPSTDTQYF	TGCGCCTGCGGACTAGCGGGAGGCCCCAGCACAGATACGCAGTATTTT
TRBV9	TRBJ2-3	-	once	CASSGSTSRGTDTQYF	TGTGCCAGCAGCGGATCGACTAGTCGTGGCACAGATACGCAGTATTTT
TRBV6-5	TRBJ2-1	TRBD2	-	CASSPTSGKYNEQFF	TGTGCCAGCAGTCCTACTAGCGGGAAATACAATGAGCAGTTCTTC
TRBV5-1	TRBJ2-7	-	-	CASSLRRGTYEQYF	TGCGCCAGCAGCTTACGCAGGGGAACCTACGAGCAGTACTTC
TRBV27	TRBJ2-7	TRBD2	-	CASSPAGTTAEQYF	TGTGCCAGCAGTCCGGCCGGGACTACGGCCGAGCAGTACTTC